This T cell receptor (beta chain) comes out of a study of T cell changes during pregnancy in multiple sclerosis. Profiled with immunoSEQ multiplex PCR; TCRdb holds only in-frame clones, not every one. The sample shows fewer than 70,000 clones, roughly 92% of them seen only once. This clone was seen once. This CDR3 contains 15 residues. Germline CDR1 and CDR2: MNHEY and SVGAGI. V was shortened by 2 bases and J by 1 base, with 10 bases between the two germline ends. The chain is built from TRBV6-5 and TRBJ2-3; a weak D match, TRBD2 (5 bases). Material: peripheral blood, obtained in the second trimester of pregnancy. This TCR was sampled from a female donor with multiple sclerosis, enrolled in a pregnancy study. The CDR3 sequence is CASSYGAERTDTQYF. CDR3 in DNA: TGTGCCAGCAGTTACGGAGCGGAACGCACAGATACGCAGTATTTT.